This T cell receptor beta chain emerged from a study of beta chain features in type 1 diabetes. About the study: Sorted cells numbering around 100,000,000 were examined across all samples. Regarding the study as a whole: The naive, central memory and Treg TCRB repertoires looked more alike in patients than they did in healthy donors. Fewer insertions but more deletions were seen at VDJ junctions in type 1 diabetes patients. Type 1 diabetes patients had TCRB CDR3s that were shorter (moderately but significantly so) in all four CD4+ subsets.

As regards this clone: The antigen is not known.

Reverse transcription of all isolated RNA meant that expressed TCRB transcripts were sequenced. Using immunoSEQ multiplex PCR, the repertoire was profiled, and TCRdb retains in-frame clones only, with some absent. The sample includes just under 150,000 clones, roughly an eighth of them seen just once. The CDR3 spans 14 residues. With V trimmed by 2 bases and J by 12 bases, 10 bases remained unmatched. Germline V gene data show CDR1 as SGHVS and CDR2 as FQNEAQ. The sequence was collected from a man aged 18 to 29 with type 1 diabetes. The sequenced sample consisted of central memory CD4+ T cells from blood. This rearrangement joins TRBV7-8 to TRBJ2-1; TRBD2 matches 7 bases. CDR3 sequence reads: CASSLSGATFGQFF. The DNA of the CDR3 is TGTGCCAGCAGCTTAAGCGGGGCCACGTTTGGGCAGTTCTTC.